This T cell receptor beta chain was identified in a study of human T cells and chemical hapten exposure. TCRdb called the RACE reads again in MiXCR, with one record for every CDR3 protein. Of 40,000 to 60,000 distinct CDR3 sequences in the sample, 9.3% are singletons; the top ten hold roughly 4.1%. Germline assignment: CDR1 DFQATT and CDR2 SNEGSKA (reference sequence). The V gene lost 4 bases and the J gene lost 3 bases, with 13 bases spanning the gap. There are 13 residues in the CDR3. This sample's time point: patch test 1, 2 weeks after DPC sensitization. The treatment here: therapeutic diphenylcyclopropenone sensitization with weekly scalp DPC.

Sequencing used whole blood, obtained in connection with sensitization to the hapten diphenylcyclopropenone (DPC). This TCR derives from a woman aged 45-59 years with alopecia areata. Some clones in this sample may be carry-over from other donors' samples. This chain connects TRBV20-1 to TRBJ2-7; D is undetermined. CDR3 protein: CSAKGPAHYEQYF. CDR3 bases: TGCAGTGCTAAGGGCCCAGCCCACTACGAGCAGTACTTC.